This T cell receptor beta chain comes out of a study of blood T cells in healthy people across ages (dated by TCRdb to between 2014 and 2017). About the investigation overall: In model experiments, template switching captured about one uniquely barcoded TCR beta cDNA molecule for every two T cells. The donors were divided into four age groups: young (average approximately 17 years), middle-aged (roughly 40), aged (around 67) and long-lived (nearly 85). To avoid experimental bias, donors of different ages were randomly spread across the sequencing lanes. Using deep sequencing normalized with unique cDNA molecular identifiers, the study measured how TCR beta repertoire diversity changes with age. For two donors (one aged 18 to 30 and one aged 80 or older), the study analyzed two additional independent replicas of 1 million unique cDNA reads from the same blood draw.

The donors were about 40 Caucasian individuals from Russia, aged roughly 6 to 100 years, who were systemically healthy. Roughly 9 milliliters of peripheral blood were drawn from each donor into EDTA-treated Vacutainer tubes. Ficoll-Paque density-gradient centrifugation was used to isolate PBMCs, with at least 7 million per sample. Total RNA was extracted from PBMCs with Trizol reagent, with at least 5.5 micrograms obtained per sample. For every donor, flow cytometry on a PBMC aliquot measured the percentage of naive CD45RAhigh/CD27high T cells. The paper as a whole reports these results and caveats: Estimates of total diversity from one million sequenced T cells were regarded as lower bounds and underestimates. There was a strong correlation between observed TCR beta diversity and the percentage of naive T cells measured by flow cytometry. Because donor CMV infection status was unknown, age-related changes in expanded clonotypes were potentially confounded. Conclusive comparison of naive and antigen-experienced compartments was prevented by the profiling of bulk unsorted PBMCs. As age increased, observed TCR beta diversity per million T cells dropped in a roughly linear way, and a significant reduction was already evident by age 40. The long-lived group showed more naive CD4+ T cells, fewer expanded clones and increased TCR diversity than the aged group, suggesting age selection.

Looking up the germline V gene yields CDR1 SGHTA and CDR2 FQGNSA. The CDR3 spans 18 residues, from the cysteine through the phenylalanine. The DNA shown is the 54-base CDR3, in frame from base 1. Relative to germline, V is missing 0 bases and J is missing 1 base, with 8 bases of the junction outside any gene match. The library was produced with 5' RACE. TCRdb records Illumina HiSeq 2500 as the sequencer. A second roughly 6 to 11 cycle PCR used a sample-barcoded 5' primer and a J-beta primer mix. Each TCR beta cDNA molecule received a unique molecular identifier from a template-switch 5' adaptor carrying 12 random nucleotides. Each sample yielded at least 3 million CDR3-containing paired-end reads. The Mint cDNA synthesis kit, primed by a TRBC-specific oligonucleotide, was used to synthesize first-strand cDNA from all RNA. Following uracil-DNA glycosylase treatment, all cDNA underwent a first 18-cycle PCR with the universal primers M1SS and BC2_uni_R. Under the source paper's analysis protocol: Normalization of each sample was performed by random selection of 1 million high-quality reads, each carrying a distinct molecular identifier. Reads sharing molecular identifiers were discarded rather than binned into consensus sequences. MiTCR, set to a Q25 quality threshold and the strictest error-elimination algorithm, was used for CDR3 identification, clonotype clustering and error correction. A nonparametric unseen species model using Euler transformation provided a lower-bound estimate of total TCR beta diversity. Through fastp at Q25 and MiXCR, TCRdb rebuilt clones from the public reads, retaining in-frame beta chains. Records with the same CDR3 protein are collapsed into one entry carrying the most frequent genes and DNA. Clone size and V and J calls follow TCRdb, not the original study. Present in this sample are about a million distinct CDR3 sequences, roughly half of which were seen just once. Roughly a fifth of the sample is taken by the ten largest.

Comments on this clonotype: Its recognized antigen is unknown. One base away there is no much larger clone; base qualities are not given.

The chain is encoded by TRBV7-2 joined to TRBJ2-3, with 9 bases matching TRBD2. The specimen sequenced was blood. The source is a woman in her fifties or sixties in good health. The sequence in DNA is TGTGCCAGCAGCTTAGCCGCTGGGGGCGGGGGGGGCACAGATACGCAGTATTTT. This codes for CASSLAAGGGGGTDTQYF. The CDR3, completed at both ends by the reference TRBV7-2 and TRBJ2-3 genes, gives the full variable domain GAGVSQSPSNKVTEKGKDVELRCDPISGHTALYWYRQSLGQGLEFLIYFQGNSAPDKSGLPSDRFSAERTGGSVSTLTIQRTQQEDSAVYLCASSLAAGGGGGTDTQYFGPGTRLTVL.